These 29 T cell receptor beta chains share one sample of origin, sequenced in a study of blood T cells in healthy people across ages. A J-beta primer mix and a sample-barcoded 5' primer were used in a second PCR of about 7 to 12 cycles. TCRdb passed the 5' RACE reads through MiXCR, listing each CDR3 protein once. The sample contains about 780,000 distinct CDR3 sequences, around 50% of which appear only once. The specimen was blood. Receptors originate from an older man in good health.

This clonotype occurred a few times. The V gene is TRBV27, the J gene TRBJ1-6, with D possibly being TRBD1 (5 bases). V was pared by 9 bases and J by 1 base, with 19 bases between. CDR1 is MNHEY and CDR2 is SMNVEV in the germline V gene (reference sequence). CDR3 length: 17 amino acids. The chain's CDR3 is CASSRGGDRSYNSPLHF. As DNA, the CDR3 is TGTGCCAGTTCCCGAGGCGGGGACCGGTCCTATAATTCACCCCTCCACTTT.

V usage is TRBV5-6 and J usage is TRBJ2-5; 7 positions agree with TRBD1. The J call is uncertain, as TRBJ2-7 better fits the DNA end. Germline V gene sequence: CDR1 SGHDT, CDR2 YYEEEE. This CDR3 is 14 amino acids long. The CDR3: CASSLEQGIVEQYF. In DNA form, the CDR3 reads TGTGCCAGCAGCTTGGAACAGGGGATCGTCGAGCAGTACTTC.

This clonotype has just a few counts. The CDR3 loop is CASSITGTRLNTGELFF. The CDR3, as DNA: TGCGCCAGCAGCATCACCGGGACTAGATTGAACACCGGGGAGCTGTTTTTT. J is TRBJ2-2 and V is TRBV5-1, with TRBD2 matching over 8 bases. V lost 4 bases to trimming and J lost 1 base; unmatched junction nucleotides: 9. The CDR3 length is 17 residues. CDR1 is SGHRS, CDR2 YFSETQ, per germline.

The chain combines TRBV6-5 with TRBJ2-5, with D unclear. V lost 0 bases and J 2 bases, leaving 7 bases between the germline ends. Looked up from germline, CDR1 is MNHEY and CDR2 is SVGAGI. The CDR3 is 14 residues long. CDR3: CASSYSRTQETQYF. CDR3 DNA: TGTGCCAGCAGTTACTCGCGAACACAAGAGACCCAGTACTTC.

The chain couples TRBV3-1 to TRBJ2-1; a possible D gene is TRBD2 (5 bases). Germline V gene data show CDR1 as LGHDT and CDR2 as YNNKEL (reference sequence). This CDR3 has 16 residues. Trimming took off 4 bases at V and 4 bases at J, with 17 bases between the two ends. The CDR3 nucleotides read TGTGCCAGCAGCCGTCGCTTGGGCGGGTATTACAATGAGCAGTTCTTC. Its translation is CASSRRLGGYYNEQFF.

V and J are TRBV15 and TRBJ2-1; TRBD2 matches 13 bases. CDR3 length: 15 amino acids. Germline V gene data show CDR1 as LNHNV and CDR2 as YYDKDF (reference sequence). V was pared by 4 bases and J by 7 bases, with 4 bases of the junction left unmatched. Here the CDR3 DNA reads TGTGCCACCAGCACTGGGACTAGCGGGGTGAATGAGCAGTTCTTC. This encodes CATSTGTSGVNEQFF.

The chain links TRBV18 to TRBJ2-7; 10 bases align to TRBD1. The germline CDR1 and CDR2 sequences are KGHSH and LQKENI. After removal of 2 bases from V and 5 bases from J, the junction contained 6 bases not matched to a gene. CDR3 length equals 15 residues. In DNA form, the CDR3 reads TGTGCCAGCTCACCAACCGGGACAGGGGCCCACGAGCAGTACTTC. Protein: CASSPTGTGAHEQYF.

The rearrangement links TRBV29-1 to TRBJ2-7; the D gene is possibly TRBD2 (5 bases). The J call may be mistaken, given a closer DNA end match to TRBJ2-5. Germline V gives CDR1 SQVTM, CDR2 ANQGSEA. The CDR3 spans 15 residues. The CDR3 sequence is CSVEGGLEGGETQYF. The DNA for the CDR3 is TGCAGCGTTGAAGGAGGGCTAGAGGGTGGTGAGACCCAGTACTTC.

This clonotype has only a few counts. The gene calls are TRBV20-1 and TRBJ2-5, with 9 positions matching TRBD2. Trimming at V came to 3 bases and at J to 5 bases, leaving 10 bases not matched to a gene. There are 15 residues in the CDR3. The germline gives CDR1 DFQATT, CDR2 SNEGSKA (reference sequence). CDR3 protein: CSASRASGISETQYF. CDR3 bases: TGCAGTGCTAGCAGGGCTAGCGGGATCTCGGAGACCCAGTACTTC.

The rearrangement joins TRBV6-6 to TRBJ1-1; 8 bases fit TRBD1. The CDR3 has 14 residues. Germline CDR1 reads MNHNY; CDR2 reads SVGAGI (reference sequence). With V trimmed by 6 bases and J by 5 bases, 8 bases remained unmatched. The CDR3 DNA follows: TGTGCCAGCAGGGACAGGGACCGCTTGACTGAAGCTTTCTTT. Translation: CASRDRDRLTEAFF.

The chain employs TRBV6-2 or TRBV6-3 and TRBJ2-7, with D uncertain. V was trimmed by 6 bases and J by 0 bases, leaving 12 bases between them. The CDR3 spans 14 residues. The germline V gene has CDR1 MNHEY and CDR2 SVGEGT. Written as DNA, the CDR3 is TGTGCCAGCAGGCCCGATTACAGCTCCTACGAGCAGTACTTC. Translation gives CASRPDYSSYEQYF.

Regarding this clonotype: Compared with germline, one end of the junction differs, possibly owing to a read error. This CDR3 reads CVSSLASGLDEQFF. The DNA for the CDR3 is TGTGTCAGCAGCTTAGCTAGCGGTCTGGATGAGCAGTTCTTC. The chain employs TRBV5-5 and TRBJ2-1; 7 bases are shared with TRBD2. The V gene's germline CDR1 is SGHKS and CDR2 YYEKEE (reference sequence). This CDR3 has 14 amino acids.

Note on this clonotype: A single base separates this from a much larger clone, so it may be a read error. The V and J genes are TRBV20-1 and TRBJ2-7; possibly TRBD2 for D (5 bases). The J call is doubtful: the DNA matches TRBJ2-5 better. Germline CDR1 is DFQATT and CDR2 is SNEGSKA (reference sequence). The CDR3 spans 14 residues. Written as DNA, the CDR3 is TGCAGTGCTAGCCTAGCCCCACGCCAGGAGACCCAGTACTTC. This sequence encodes CSASLAPRQETQYF.

This clonotype was counted only a few times. The V call is TRBV11-2, the J call TRBJ2-7; 10 bases align to TRBD1. The CDR3 covers 15 residues. Germline values: CDR1 SGHAT, CDR2 FQNNGV. The V segment lost 0 bases and the J segment 6 bases; nucleotides outside the gene matches: 5. DNA for the CDR3: TGTGCCAGCAGCTTAGATAGCCGGGACAGGGGCGAGCAGTACTTC. Amino acids: CASSLDSRDRGEQYF.

The CDR3 DNA is TGTGCCAGCACTCCCCTGGGCGGGACTGACACCCAGTACTTC. Amino acids: CASTPLGGTDTQYF. The chain combines TRBV6-4 with TRBJ2-5; D perhaps matches TRBD2 (6 bases). Germline values: CDR1 MRHNA, CDR2 SNTAGT. Between the trimmed V and J ends, which lost 7 bases and 8 bases, there was a span of 20 bases. The CDR3 runs to 14 residues.

The chain combines TRBV30 with TRBJ1-1; D is perhaps TRBD1 (5 bases). Deletions cut 8 bases from V and 1 base from J, with 14 bases between. This CDR3 region has 13 residues. Germline V CDR1 and CDR2: GTSNPN, SVGIG (reference sequence). As DNA, the CDR3 is TGTGCCCGAATTGACAGACCGAACACTGAAGCTTTCTTT. Translation gives CARIDRPNTEAFF.

In this sample, this clonotype turned up a few times. V usage is TRBV28 and J usage is TRBJ2-5; D gene uncertain. Gene TRBJ2-7 matches the end of the DNA better, so the J call may be wrong. The CDR3 spans 11 residues. Germline-derived CDR1 and CDR2 are MDHEN and SYDVKM. In DNA, the CDR3 is TGTGCCAGCAGTTGGGTCGGCGAGCAGTACTTC. Translation: CASSWVGEQYF.

The V call is TRBV20-1, the J call TRBJ2-2, with TRBD2 matching over 9 bases. Trimming at V came to 3 bases and at J to 4 bases, leaving 3 bases not matched to a gene. Per germline, CDR1 DFQATT and CDR2 SNEGSKA (reference sequence). CDR3 length equals 14 residues. The CDR3 loop is CSASSGSITGELFF. The CDR3 region has the DNA TGCAGTGCTAGTAGCGGGAGTATCACCGGGGAGCTGTTTTTT.

CDR3 region: CASSLLGSERGTDTQYF. In DNA, the CDR3 is TGTGCCAGCAGTTTACTAGGTAGTGAGCGAGGCACAGATACGCAGTATTTT. The chain couples TRBV27 to TRBJ2-3; D remains ambiguous. The germline CDR1 and CDR2 sequences are MNHEY and SMNVEV (reference sequence). The length of the CDR3 is 17 residues. Trimming cost V 2 bases and J 1 base, with 16 bases left between them.

This clonotype has just a few counts. The chain employs TRBV11-1 and TRBJ2-7; D not certain. CDR1 is SGHAT, CDR2 FQDESV, per germline (reference sequence). V lost 6 bases to trimming and J lost 2 bases, with 17 bases between them. The CDR3 is 15 residues long. CDR3 nucleotide sequence: TGTGCCAGCAGGCAGACCGATGTCGGGCCCTACGAGCAGTACTTC. It encodes CASRQTDVGPYEQYF.

This clonotype was observed a handful of times. V and J are TRBV20-1 and TRBJ1-5; no definite D call. This CDR3 contains 14 residues. V was clipped by 6 bases and J by 6 bases, with 18 bases between them. Germline CDR1 is DFQATT and CDR2 is SNEGSKA (reference sequence). The CDR3 loop reads CSAPGENEIQPQHF. CDR3 DNA: TGCAGTGCCCCGGGAGAGAATGAGATTCAGCCCCAGCATTTT.

This clonotype was picked up a small number of times. The chain carries TRBV28 and TRBJ1-4, with a weak D call TRBD1 (5 bases). Germline CDR1 reads MDHEN; CDR2 reads SYDVKM. V shed 3 bases and J shed 7 bases, with 15 bases lying between them. The CDR3 is 15 residues long. The CDR3 region has the DNA TGTGCCAGCAGTTTCTTGGGCAGGGAGGGTGAAAAACTGTTTTTT. Translating it yields CASSFLGREGEKLFF.

The chain carries TRBV3-1 and TRBJ2-7, with unresolved D. Germline V CDR1 and CDR2: LGHDT, YNNKEL (reference sequence). The CDR3 sequence is 14 residues long. V was clipped by 2 bases and J by 6 bases, with 14 bases between them. The CDR3 nucleotides read TGTGCCAGCAGCCAACGTCAGGCTATCGGCGAGCAGTACTTC. Encoded protein: CASSQRQAIGEQYF.

This clonotype has a handful of counts. The V call is TRBV7-3, the J call TRBJ2-1; the D gene is possibly TRBD2 (5 bases). Trimming shortened V by 4 bases and J by 4 bases, and 8 bases separated the two germline ends. Germline CDR1 is SGHTA and CDR2 is FQGTGA. This CDR3 has 13 residues. Here the CDR3 reads CASSSTRYNEQFF. The CDR3 DNA follows: TGTGCCAGCAGCTCCACTAGGTACAATGAGCAGTTCTTC.

This clonotype has just a few counts. The chain links TRBV25-1 to TRBJ2-5; D possibly corresponds to TRBD2 (6 bases). The DNA end is a closer match to TRBJ2-7, so the J assignment may be wrong. Germline assignment: CDR1 MGHDK and CDR2 SYGVNS. This CDR3 spans 13 amino acids. CDR3 nucleotide sequence: TGTGCCAGCAGTGGGCGGAGGGGCGACGAGCAGTACTTC. Protein sequence: CASSGRRGDEQYF.

Only one count was recorded for this clonotype. The chain employs TRBV7-2 and TRBJ2-7, with 7 bases that match TRBD2. The germline gives CDR1 SGHTA, CDR2 FQGNSA. The CDR3 is 16 residues long. V dropped 3 bases and J dropped 7; count of bases not matched to a gene: 15. The CDR3 DNA is TGTGCCAGCAGCTTGTCCCCCGGGCGGGGGTTGGAGGAGCAGTACTTC. Residues: CASSLSPGRGLEEQYF. The full variable domain, its missing parts supplied by reference TRBV7-2 and TRBJ2-7, is GAGVSQSPSNKVTEKGKDVELRCDPISGHTALYWYRQSLGQGLEFLIYFQGNSAPDKSGLPSDRFSAERTGGSVSTLTIQRTQQEDSAVYLCASSLSPGRGLEEQYFGPGTRLTVT.

This chain links TRBV24-1 with TRBJ2-2; D is uncertain. With 8 bases removed from V and 0 bases from J, the gap between germline ends came to 15 bases. CDR3 length: 16 residues. Germline V lookup: CDR1 KGHDR, CDR2 SFDVKD. The CDR3 bases are TGTGCCACCAACCAAGAGCGCTACGCGAACACCGGGGAGCTGTTTTTT. Amino acids: CATNQERYANTGELFF.

The rearrangement joins TRBV4-1 to TRBJ1-1; no firm D call. CDR1 is MGHRA and CDR2 is YSYEKL in the germline V gene. This CDR3 is built from 15 residues. V lost 5 bases to trimming and J lost 3 bases, with 16 bases between them. The DNA of the CDR3 is TGCGCCAGCAGCGCGACTCCAGTCAGGTACACTGAAGCTTTCTTT. Residues: CASSATPVRYTEAFF.

The chain carries TRBV29-1 and TRBJ2-5, with D possibly TRBD2 on 6 matching bases. There are 13 residues in the CDR3. V shed 4 bases and J shed 2 bases, with 11 bases lying between them. Per germline, CDR1 SQVTM and CDR2 ANQGSEA. CDR3 loop: CSVARDSQETQYF. Here the CDR3 DNA reads TGCAGCGTTGCCCGGGACTCACAAGAGACCCAGTACTTC.